These 14 T cell receptor beta chains were sequenced from one sample in a study of patients and donors after allogeneic stem cell transplantation. TCRdb called the RT-PCR reads again in MiXCR, with one record for every CDR3 protein. The sample has more than 850,000 distinct CDR3 sequences, 15% to 20% seen once; the top ten hold 5.5% to 6.5%. Sequencing was done on a sample of blood, either unsorted or a sorted T cell fraction (not recorded which). These receptor sequences come from a human donor who was either an allogeneic HSCT recipient or a stem cell or donor lymphocyte infusion donor (not recorded which). It is not recorded whose cells these are; they may come from a transplant donor.

This chain joins TRBV6-1 and TRBJ1-1; D unclear. Trimming stripped 7 bases from V and 6 bases from J, with 21 bases between. The germline V gene encodes CDR1 MNHNS and CDR2 SASEGT. The CDR3 extends over 15 amino acids. The CDR3 region is CASKDRGKGRAEAFF. In nucleotides, the CDR3 is TGTGCCAGCAAGGACCGTGGAAAAGGTCGAGCTGAAGCTTTCTTT.

A few counts support this clonotype. The chain is built from TRBV6-2 or TRBV6-3 and TRBJ2-2, with D unresolved. This CDR3 comprises 13 residues. Germline CDR1 reads MNHEY; CDR2 reads SVGEGT. V was cut by 6 bases and J by 0 bases, with 5 bases left in between. CDR3 residues: CASSRTNTGELFF. For the CDR3, the DNA is TGTGCCAGCAGCCGCACGAACACCGGGGAGCTGTTTTTT.

This sequence joins TRBV28 and TRBJ1-5; D remains ambiguous. Germline loops: CDR1 MDHEN, CDR2 SYDVKM. Deletions cut 5 bases from V and 6 bases from J, with 20 bases between. The CDR3 spans 16 residues. The chain's CDR3 is CASSILTLGSGQPQHF. Written as DNA, the CDR3 is TGTGCCAGCAGTATACTAACCCTGGGATCGGGTCAGCCCCAGCATTTT.

This clonotype was detected only a few times. The V and J genes are TRBV5-6 and TRBJ1-2; possible D gene TRBD1, 5 bases. The V gene's germline CDR1 is SGHDT and CDR2 YYEEEE. The V end was cut by 6 bases, the J end by 2 bases, with 17 bases between. The CDR3 has 15 residues. The CDR3 region is CASNYPKSGNYGYTF. Here the CDR3 DNA reads TGTGCCAGCAACTACCCTAAGTCAGGGAACTATGGCTACACCTTC.

This clonotype has only a few counts. The chain has TRBV20-1 and TRBJ2-1; 9 bases are shared with TRBD2. Germline lookup yields CDR1 DFQATT and CDR2 SNEGSKA (reference sequence). J lost 5 bases, V lost 3 bases, and 8 bases had no gene match. The CDR3 is made up of 15 amino acids. CDR3 loop: CSARAGAGGNNEQFF. The DNA of the CDR3 is TGCAGTGCTAGGGCGGGAGCGGGAGGCAACAATGAGCAGTTCTTC.

The chain carries TRBV4-3 and TRBJ1-1; weak D call: TRBD1 (5 bases). Trimming shortened V by 3 bases and J by 3 bases, and 14 bases separated the two germline ends. Per the germline V gene, CDR1 is LGHNA and CDR2 is YSLEER. This CDR3 has 15 residues. The CDR3: CASSHKASGYTEAFF. Here the CDR3 DNA reads TGCGCCAGCAGCCATAAAGCATCAGGGTACACTGAAGCTTTCTTT.

V is TRBV6-2 or TRBV6-3 and J is TRBJ2-7; weak D call: TRBD2 (5 bases). V was cut by 3 bases and J by 1 base, with 13 bases left in between. CDR1 MNHEY and CDR2 SVGEGT come from the germline V gene. The CDR3 length is 15 residues. Here the CDR3 reads CASSYLASGSYEQYF. The CDR3 DNA reads as TGTGCCAGCAGTTATCTTGCCAGCGGATCCTACGAGCAGTACTTC.

There are a few counts of this clonotype. The chain is built from TRBV11-3 and TRBJ2-1, with a weak D call TRBD1 (5 bases). V lost 5 bases, J lost 0 bases, and 14 bases lay in between. Looked up from germline, CDR1 is SGHNT and CDR2 is YENEEA. The CDR3 spans 16 residues. The CDR3 reads CASSVDSASSYNEQFF. Here the CDR3 DNA reads TGTGCCAGCAGCGTTGACAGTGCTAGCTCCTACAATGAGCAGTTCTTC. The full variable domain, completed using reference TRBV11-3 and TRBJ2-1, is EAGVVQSPRYKIIEKKQPVAFWCNPISGHNTLYWYLQNLGQGPELLIRYENEEAVDDSQLPKDRFSAERLKGVDSTLKIQPAELGDSAVYLCASSVDSASSYNEQFFGPGTRLTVL.

The chain has TRBV7-2 and TRBJ1-1; no firm D call. Germline V gives CDR1 SGHTA, CDR2 FQGNSA. The CDR3 extends over 14 amino acids. V lost 5 bases and J 6 bases, leaving 16 bases between the germline ends. The CDR3 sequence is CASSPLTGLSEAFF. The CDR3 region has the DNA TGTGCCAGCAGCCCCCTTACTGGGTTATCTGAAGCTTTCTTT. Full variable domain (outside the CDR3, taken from reference TRBV7-2 and TRBJ1-1): GAGVSQSPSNKVTEKGKDVELRCDPISGHTALYWYRQSLGQGLEFLIYFQGNSAPDKSGLPSDRFSAERTGGSVSTLTIQRTQQEDSAVYLCASSPLTGLSEAFFGQGTRLTVV.

This clonotype was seen only a few times. A junction end diverges from the germline sequence, so it may reflect a read error. The CDR3 DNA reads TGTGCCAGCAGCTTAGGGGGGAGGCGGACCGGGGAGCTGTTTTTT. It yields the protein CASSLGGRRTGELFF. The chain couples TRBV12-3 or TRBV12-4 to TRBJ2-2; the D call may be TRBD1 or TRBD2 (6 bases each). The CDR3 extends over 15 amino acids.

The chain has TRBV12-3 or TRBV12-4 and TRBJ1-6; the D gene is possibly TRBD1 (6 bases). Trimming stripped 6 bases from V and 7 bases from J, with 13 bases between. This CDR3 region has 14 residues. The CDR3 DNA reads TGTGCCAGCAGAGGGGGTTATACAAATTCACCCCTCCACTTT. Translating gives CASRGGYTNSPLHF.

CDR3 DNA: TGTGCCAGCAGCTTAGCGGGACAGAGCTCTGGGGCCAACGTCCTGACTTTC. Translating gives CASSLAGQSSGANVLTF. The chain links TRBV7-2 to TRBJ2-6; 7 bases are shared with TRBD1. The CDR3 spans 17 residues. In germline, CDR1 is SGHTA, CDR2 FQGNSA. Trimming at V came to 0 bases and at J to 0 bases, leaving 2 bases not matched to a gene.

At least ten counts were recorded for this clonotype. The CDR3 DNA reads TGTGCCAGCAGTTGGGACGGGACAAAATACAATGAGCAGTTCTTC. Translated, it gives CASSWDGTKYNEQFF. This chain joins TRBV12-3 or TRBV12-4 and TRBJ2-1; tentatively, D is TRBD1 (6 bases). The CDR3 consists of 15 residues. V shed 4 bases and J shed 4 bases, with 14 bases lying between them.

This clonotype was observed many times. In DNA form, the CDR3 reads TGTGCCAGCAGTGAGGGGTTCTACAATGAGCAGTTCTTC. It translates to CASSEGFYNEQFF. This sequence joins TRBV25-1 and TRBJ2-1; unclear D gene. Germline loops: CDR1 MGHDK, CDR2 SYGVNS. This CDR3 contains 13 residues. V was cut by 3 bases and J by 3 bases, with 6 bases left in between.